The rows below give T cell receptor beta chains drawn from one sample of a study of blood T cell repertoires in COVID-19. TCRdb keeps only in-frame clones here, not all; method: immunoSEQ multiplex PCR. The sample yields 390,000 or so clones, roughly four fifths seen once. The material sequenced was PBMCs or T cells enriched from blood (not recorded which). The receptors stem from a woman between 50 and 59 years old who had recovered from COVID-19. Both conserved end residues are part of each CDR3. Clone size is given for some rows only: seen once, a few or many times, or a class if the clone is expanded.

length: 11; V: TRBV20-1; size: once; CDR3: CRLRGDTEAFF
length: 17; V: TRBV5-1; size: NA; CDR3: CASSLAGQGRGGEKLFF
length: 14; V: TRBV5-1; size: few; CDR3: CASSLGATSTEAFF
length: 15; V: TRBV28; size: NA; CDR3: CASSSAGAGNTEAFF
length: 13; V: TRBV5-6; size: NA; CDR3: CASRRDSYYGYTF
length: 13; V: TRBV20-1; size: NA; CDR3: CSASKGDDSPLHF
length: 17; V: TRBV11-2; size: NA; CDR3: CASSHGTRGRPNYGYTF
length: 17; V: TRBV2; size: NA; CDR3: CASRPTQGGGGHTEAFF
length: 14; V: TRBV19; size: NA; CDR3: CASSIDRFETEAFF
length: 12; V: TRBV6-2/TRBV6-3; size: once; CDR3: CASSYLEYEQFF
length: 12; V: TRBV30; size: NA; CDR3: CAWSAGGWVQFF
length: 15; V: TRBV11-3; size: NA; CDR3: CASSDAGGYTGELFF
length: 15; V: TRBV19; size: NA; CDR3: CASMGTTDTSDTQYF
length: 14; V: TRBV9; size: NA; CDR3: CASSVGQGANEQFF
length: 14; V: TRBV5-4; size: NA; CDR3: CASSPAEPTDTQYF
length: 13; V: TRBV2; size: NA; CDR3: CASSGEGRETQYF
length: 14; V: TRBV11-3; size: NA; CDR3: CASSFSPGGTEAFF
length: 17; V: TRBV5-5; size: NA; CDR3: CASSFWGGQSNTGELFF
length: 15; V: TRBV15; size: NA; CDR3: CATSRVAGPPETQYF
length: 16; V: TRBV5-6; size: NA; CDR3: CASSALVAGSTDTQYF
length: 14; V: TRBV10-3; size: NA; CDR3: CAISAGQLNTETFF
length: 15; V: TRBV30; size: NA; CDR3: CAWSVAGSSYNEQFF